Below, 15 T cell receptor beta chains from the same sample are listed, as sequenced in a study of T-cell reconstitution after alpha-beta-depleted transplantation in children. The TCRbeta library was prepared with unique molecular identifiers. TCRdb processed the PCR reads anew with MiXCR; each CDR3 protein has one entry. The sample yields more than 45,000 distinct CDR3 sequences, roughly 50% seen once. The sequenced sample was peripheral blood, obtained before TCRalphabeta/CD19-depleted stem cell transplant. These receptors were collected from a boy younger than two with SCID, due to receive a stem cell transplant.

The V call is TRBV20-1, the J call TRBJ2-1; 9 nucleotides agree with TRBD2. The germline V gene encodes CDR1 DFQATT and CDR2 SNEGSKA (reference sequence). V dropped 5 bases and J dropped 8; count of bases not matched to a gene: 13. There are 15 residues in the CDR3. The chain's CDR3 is CSAPSASGGFYEQFF. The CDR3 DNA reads TGCAGTGCTCCAAGTGCGAGCGGGGGGTTCTATGAGCAGTTCTTC.

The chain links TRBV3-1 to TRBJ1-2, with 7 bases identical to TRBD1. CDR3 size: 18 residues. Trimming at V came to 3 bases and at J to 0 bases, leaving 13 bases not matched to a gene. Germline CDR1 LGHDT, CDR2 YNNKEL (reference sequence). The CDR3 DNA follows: TGTGCCAGCAGCCATGGCCCGGGACAGAGTAGAGCTAACTATGGCTACACCTTC. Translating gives CASSHGPGQSRANYGYTF.

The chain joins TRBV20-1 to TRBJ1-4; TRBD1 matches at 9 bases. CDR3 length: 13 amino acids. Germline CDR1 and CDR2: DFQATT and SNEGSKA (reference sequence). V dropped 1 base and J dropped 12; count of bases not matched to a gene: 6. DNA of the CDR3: TGCAGTGCTAGAGTGACAGGGGGGCTTGAACTGTTTTTT. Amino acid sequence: CSARVTGGLELFF.

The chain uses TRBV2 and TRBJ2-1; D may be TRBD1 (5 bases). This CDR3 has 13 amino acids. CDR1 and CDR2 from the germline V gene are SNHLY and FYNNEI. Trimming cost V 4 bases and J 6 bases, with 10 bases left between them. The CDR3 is CASSAPGPNEQFF. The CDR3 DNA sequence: TGTGCCAGCAGTGCACCAGGGCCCAATGAGCAGTTCTTC. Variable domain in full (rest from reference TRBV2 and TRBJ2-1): EPEVTQTPSHQVTQMGQEVILRCVPISNHLYFYWYRQILGQKVEFLVSFYNNEISEKSEIFDDQFSVERPDGSNFTLKIRSTKLEDSAMYFCASSAPGPNEQFFGPGTRLTVL.

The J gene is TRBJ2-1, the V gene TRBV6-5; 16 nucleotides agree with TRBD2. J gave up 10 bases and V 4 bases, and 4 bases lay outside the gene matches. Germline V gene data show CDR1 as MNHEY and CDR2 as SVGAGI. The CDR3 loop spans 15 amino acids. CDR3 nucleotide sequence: TGTGCCAGCAGTTTGGGACTAGCGGGGGGGCGGGAGCAGTTCTTC. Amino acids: CASSLGLAGGREQFF.

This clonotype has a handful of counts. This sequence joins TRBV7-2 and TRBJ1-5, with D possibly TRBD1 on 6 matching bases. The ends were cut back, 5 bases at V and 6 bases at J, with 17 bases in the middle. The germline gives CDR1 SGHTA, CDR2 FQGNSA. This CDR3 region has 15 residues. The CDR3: CASSHARGDGQPQHF. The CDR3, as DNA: TGTGCCAGCAGCCACGCCAGGGGAGATGGTCAGCCCCAGCATTTT.

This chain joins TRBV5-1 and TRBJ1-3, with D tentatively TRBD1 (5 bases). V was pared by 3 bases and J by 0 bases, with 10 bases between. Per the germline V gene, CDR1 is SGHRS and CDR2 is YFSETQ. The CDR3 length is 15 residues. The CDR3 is CASSSGGTSGNTIYF. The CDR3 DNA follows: TGCGCCAGCAGCTCTGGCGGGACCTCTGGAAACACCATATATTTT.

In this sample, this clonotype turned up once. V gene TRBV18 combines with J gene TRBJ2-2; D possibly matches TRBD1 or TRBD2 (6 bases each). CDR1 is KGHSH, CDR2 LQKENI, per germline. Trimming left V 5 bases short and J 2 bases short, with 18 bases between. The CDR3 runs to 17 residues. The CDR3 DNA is TGTGCCAGCTCAGAGGAGATCGGGGGCGCAAACACCGGGGAGCTGTTTTTT. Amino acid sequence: CASSEEIGGANTGELFF. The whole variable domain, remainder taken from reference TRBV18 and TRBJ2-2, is NAGVMQNPRHLVRRRGQEARLRCSPMKGHSHVYWYRQLPEEGLKFMVYLQKENIIDESGMPKERFSAEFPKEGPSILRIQQVVRGDSAAYFCASSEEIGGANTGELFFGEGSRLTVL.

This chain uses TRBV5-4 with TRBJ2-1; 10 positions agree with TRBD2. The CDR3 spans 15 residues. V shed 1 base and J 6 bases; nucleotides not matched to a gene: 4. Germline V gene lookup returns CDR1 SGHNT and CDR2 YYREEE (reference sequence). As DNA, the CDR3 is TGTGCCAGCAGCTTGATACTAGCGGGGACCAATGAGCAGTTCTTC. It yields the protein CASSLILAGTNEQFF.

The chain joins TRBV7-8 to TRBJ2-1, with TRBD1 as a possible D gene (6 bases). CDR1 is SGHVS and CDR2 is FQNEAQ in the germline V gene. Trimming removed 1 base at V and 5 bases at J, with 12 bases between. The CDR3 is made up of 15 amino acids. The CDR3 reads CASSLGAQGNNEQFF. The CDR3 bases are TGTGCCAGCAGCTTAGGAGCACAGGGAAACAATGAGCAGTTCTTC.

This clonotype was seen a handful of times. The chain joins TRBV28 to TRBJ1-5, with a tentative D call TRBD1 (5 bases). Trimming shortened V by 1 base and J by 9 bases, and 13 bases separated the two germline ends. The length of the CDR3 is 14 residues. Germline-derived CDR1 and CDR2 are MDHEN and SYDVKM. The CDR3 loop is CASSLLGAGWPQHF. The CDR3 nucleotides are TGTGCCAGCAGTTTATTAGGGGCAGGTTGGCCCCAGCATTTT.

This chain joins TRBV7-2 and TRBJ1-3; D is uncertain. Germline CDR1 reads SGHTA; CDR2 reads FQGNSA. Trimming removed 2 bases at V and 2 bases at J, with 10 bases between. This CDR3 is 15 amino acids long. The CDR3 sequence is CASSLSVRPGNTIYF. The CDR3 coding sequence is TGTGCCAGCAGCTTATCGGTCCGACCTGGAAACACCATATATTTT.

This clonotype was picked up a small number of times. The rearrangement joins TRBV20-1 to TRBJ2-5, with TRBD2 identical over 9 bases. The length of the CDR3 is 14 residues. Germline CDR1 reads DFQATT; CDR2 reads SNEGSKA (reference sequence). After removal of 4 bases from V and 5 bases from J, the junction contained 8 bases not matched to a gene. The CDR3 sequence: CSAIGGGADETQYF. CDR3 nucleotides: TGCAGTGCTATCGGCGGGGGGGCCGATGAGACCCAGTACTTC.

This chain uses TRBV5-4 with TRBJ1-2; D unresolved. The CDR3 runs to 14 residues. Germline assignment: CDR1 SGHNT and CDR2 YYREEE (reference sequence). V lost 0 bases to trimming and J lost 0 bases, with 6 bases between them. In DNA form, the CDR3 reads TGTGCCAGCAGCTTGGATGCTGCTAACTATGGCTACACCTTC. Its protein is CASSLDAANYGYTF.

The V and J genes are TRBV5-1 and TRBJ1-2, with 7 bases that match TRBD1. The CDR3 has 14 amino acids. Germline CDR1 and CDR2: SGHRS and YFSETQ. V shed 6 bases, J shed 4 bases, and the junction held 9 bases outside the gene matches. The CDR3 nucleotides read TGCGCCAGCAAATATGGACAGGCCCCCTATGGCTACACCTTC. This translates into CASKYGQAPYGYTF.